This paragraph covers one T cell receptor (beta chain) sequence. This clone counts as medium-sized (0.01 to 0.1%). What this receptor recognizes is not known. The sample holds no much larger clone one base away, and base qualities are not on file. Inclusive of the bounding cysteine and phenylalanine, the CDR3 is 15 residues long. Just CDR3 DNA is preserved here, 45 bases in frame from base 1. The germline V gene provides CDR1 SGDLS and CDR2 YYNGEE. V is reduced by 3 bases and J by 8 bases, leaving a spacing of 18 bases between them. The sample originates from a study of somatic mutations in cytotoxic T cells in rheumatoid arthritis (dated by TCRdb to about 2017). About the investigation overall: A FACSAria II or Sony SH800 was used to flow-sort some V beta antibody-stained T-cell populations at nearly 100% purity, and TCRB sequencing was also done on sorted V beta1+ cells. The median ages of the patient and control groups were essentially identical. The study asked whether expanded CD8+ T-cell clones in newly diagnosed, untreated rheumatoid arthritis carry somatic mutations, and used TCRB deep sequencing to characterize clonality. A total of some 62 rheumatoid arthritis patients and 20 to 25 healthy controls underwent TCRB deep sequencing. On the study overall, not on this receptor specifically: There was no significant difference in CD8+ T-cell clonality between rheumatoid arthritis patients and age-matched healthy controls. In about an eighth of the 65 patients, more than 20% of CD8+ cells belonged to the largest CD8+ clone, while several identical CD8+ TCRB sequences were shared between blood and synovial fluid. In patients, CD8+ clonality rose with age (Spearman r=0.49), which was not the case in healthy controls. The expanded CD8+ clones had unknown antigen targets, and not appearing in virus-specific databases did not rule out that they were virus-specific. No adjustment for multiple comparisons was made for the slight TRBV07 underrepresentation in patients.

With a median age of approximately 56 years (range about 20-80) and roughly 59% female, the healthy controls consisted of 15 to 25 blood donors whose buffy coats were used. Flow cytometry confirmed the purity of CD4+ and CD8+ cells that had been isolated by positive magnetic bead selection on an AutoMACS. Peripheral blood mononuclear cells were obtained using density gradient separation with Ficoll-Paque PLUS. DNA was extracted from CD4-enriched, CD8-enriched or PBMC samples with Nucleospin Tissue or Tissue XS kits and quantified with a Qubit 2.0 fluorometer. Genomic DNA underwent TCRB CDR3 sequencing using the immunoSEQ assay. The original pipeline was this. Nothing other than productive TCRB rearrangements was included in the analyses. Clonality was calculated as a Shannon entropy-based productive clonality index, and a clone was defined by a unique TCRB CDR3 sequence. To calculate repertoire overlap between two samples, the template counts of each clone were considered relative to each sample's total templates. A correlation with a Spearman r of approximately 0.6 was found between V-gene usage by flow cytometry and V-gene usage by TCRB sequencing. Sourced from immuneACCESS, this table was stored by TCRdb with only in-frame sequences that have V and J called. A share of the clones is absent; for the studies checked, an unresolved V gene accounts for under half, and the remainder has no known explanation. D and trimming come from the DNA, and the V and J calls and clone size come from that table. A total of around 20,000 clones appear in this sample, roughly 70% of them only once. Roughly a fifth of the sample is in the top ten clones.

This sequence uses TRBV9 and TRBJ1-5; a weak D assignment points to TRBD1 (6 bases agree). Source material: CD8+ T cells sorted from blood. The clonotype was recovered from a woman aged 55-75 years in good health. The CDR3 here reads CASSEGHTQAEPQHF. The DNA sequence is TGTGCCAGCAGCGAGGGACATACCCAAGCGGAGCCCCAGCATTTT.